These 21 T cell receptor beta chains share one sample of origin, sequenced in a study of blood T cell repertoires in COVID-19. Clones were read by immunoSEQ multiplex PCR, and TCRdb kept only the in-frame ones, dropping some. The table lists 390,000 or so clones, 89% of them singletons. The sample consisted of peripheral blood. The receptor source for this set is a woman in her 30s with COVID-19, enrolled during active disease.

The CDR3 here is CAFFTVNEQFF. CDR3 DNA: TGTGCCTTTTTTACGGTCAATGAGCAGTTCTTC. The chain uses TRBV30 and TRBJ2-1; no clear D. This CDR3 contains 11 residues. The germline gives CDR1 GTSNPN, CDR2 SVGIG (reference sequence). Trimming took off 7 bases at V and 6 bases at J, with 10 bases between the two ends.

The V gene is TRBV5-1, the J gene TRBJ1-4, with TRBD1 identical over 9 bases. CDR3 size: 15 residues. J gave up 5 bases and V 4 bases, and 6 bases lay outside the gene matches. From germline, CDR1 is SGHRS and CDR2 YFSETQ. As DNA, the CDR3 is TGCGCCAGCAGCCGGTCCGGGACAGGGAATGAAAAACTGTTTTTT. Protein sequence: CASSRSGTGNEKLFF.

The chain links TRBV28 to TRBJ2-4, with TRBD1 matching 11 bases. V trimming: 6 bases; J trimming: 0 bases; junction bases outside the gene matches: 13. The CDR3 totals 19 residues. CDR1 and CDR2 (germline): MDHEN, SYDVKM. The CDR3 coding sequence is TGTGCCAGCAGCCGACCAGGACAGGGGGCGCGGGGAGCCAAAAACATTCAGTACTTC. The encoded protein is CASSRPGQGARGAKNIQYF.

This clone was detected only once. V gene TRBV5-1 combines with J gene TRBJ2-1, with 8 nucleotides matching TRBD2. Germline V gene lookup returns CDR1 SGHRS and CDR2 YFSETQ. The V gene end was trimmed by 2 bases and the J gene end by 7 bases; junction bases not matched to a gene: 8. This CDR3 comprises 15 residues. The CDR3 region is CASSFGGREVNEQFF. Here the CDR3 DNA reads TGCGCCAGCAGCTTTGGTGGGCGGGAGGTTAATGAGCAGTTCTTC.

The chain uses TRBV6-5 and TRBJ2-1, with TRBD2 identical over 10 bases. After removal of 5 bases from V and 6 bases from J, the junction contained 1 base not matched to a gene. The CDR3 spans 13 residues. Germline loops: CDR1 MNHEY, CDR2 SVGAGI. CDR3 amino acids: CASSSGGGNEQFF. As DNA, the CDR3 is TGTGCCAGCAGTAGCGGGGGGGGCAATGAGCAGTTCTTC.

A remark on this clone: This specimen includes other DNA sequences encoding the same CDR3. DNA of the CDR3: TGTGCCAGTAGTATTGGACAGAGCACAGATACGCAGTATTTT. Amino acid sequence: CASSIGQSTDTQYF. The chain employs TRBV19 and TRBJ2-3; TRBD1 might be the D (6 bases). Germline assignment: CDR1 LNHDA and CDR2 SQIVND (reference sequence). Trimming removed 3 bases from V and 0 bases from J, with 7 bases in between. The CDR3 has 14 amino acids.

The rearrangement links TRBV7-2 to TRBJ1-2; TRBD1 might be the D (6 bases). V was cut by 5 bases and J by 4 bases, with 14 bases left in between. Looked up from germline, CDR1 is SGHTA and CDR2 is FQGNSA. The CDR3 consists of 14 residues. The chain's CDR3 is CASSPGQSSYGYTF. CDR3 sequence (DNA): TGTGCCAGCAGCCCAGGACAGTCATCCTATGGCTACACCTTC.

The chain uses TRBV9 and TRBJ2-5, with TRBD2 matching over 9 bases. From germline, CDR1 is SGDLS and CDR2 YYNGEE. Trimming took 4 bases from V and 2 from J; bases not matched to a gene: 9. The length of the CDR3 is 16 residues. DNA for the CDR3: TGTGCCAGCAGCACCATAGCGGGAGTGGGGCAAGAGACCCAGTACTTC. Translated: CASSTIAGVGQETQYF.

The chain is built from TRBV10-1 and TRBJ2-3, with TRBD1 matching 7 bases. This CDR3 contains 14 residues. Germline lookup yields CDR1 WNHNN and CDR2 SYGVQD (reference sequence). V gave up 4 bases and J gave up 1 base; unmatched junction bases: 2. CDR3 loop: CASSAGTGTDTQYF. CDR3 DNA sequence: TGCGCCAGCAGTGCTGGGACAGGCACAGATACGCAGTATTTT.

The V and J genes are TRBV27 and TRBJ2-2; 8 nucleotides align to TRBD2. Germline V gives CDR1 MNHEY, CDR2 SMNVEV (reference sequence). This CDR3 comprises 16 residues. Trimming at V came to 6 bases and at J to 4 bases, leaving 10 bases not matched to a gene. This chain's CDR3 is CASREGLVKGTGELFF. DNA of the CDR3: TGTGCCAGCAGGGAGGGACTAGTCAAAGGCACCGGGGAGCTGTTTTTT.

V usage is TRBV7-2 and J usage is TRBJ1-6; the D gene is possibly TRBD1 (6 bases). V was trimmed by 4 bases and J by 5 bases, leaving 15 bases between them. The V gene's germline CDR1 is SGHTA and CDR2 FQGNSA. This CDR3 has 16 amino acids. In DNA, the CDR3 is TGTGCCAGCAGCTCCCTGGGGGCGTGGGATAATTCACCCCTCCACTTT. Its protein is CASSSLGAWDNSPLHF.

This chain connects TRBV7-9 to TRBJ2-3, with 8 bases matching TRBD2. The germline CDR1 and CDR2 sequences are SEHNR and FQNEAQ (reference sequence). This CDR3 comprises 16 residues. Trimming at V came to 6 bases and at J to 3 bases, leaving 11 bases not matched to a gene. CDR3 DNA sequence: TGTGCCAGCAGTTCCGCGGGACTAGGGTGGACAGATACGCAGTATTTT. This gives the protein CASSSAGLGWTDTQYF. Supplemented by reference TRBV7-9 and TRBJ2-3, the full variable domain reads DTGVSQNPRHKITKRGQNVTFRCDPISEHNRLYWYRQTLGQGPEFLTYFQNEAQLEKSRLLSDRFSAERPKGSFSTLEIQRTEQGDSAMYLCASSSAGLGWTDTQYFGPGTRLTVL.

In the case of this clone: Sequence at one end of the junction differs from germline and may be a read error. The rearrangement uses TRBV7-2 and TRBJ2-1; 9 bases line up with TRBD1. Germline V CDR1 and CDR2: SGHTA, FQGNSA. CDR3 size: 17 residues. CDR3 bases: TGTGCCAGCAGCTTACTCCCGGGGACAGGGTTTTACAATGATCAGTTCTTC. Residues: CASSLLPGTGFYNDQFF.

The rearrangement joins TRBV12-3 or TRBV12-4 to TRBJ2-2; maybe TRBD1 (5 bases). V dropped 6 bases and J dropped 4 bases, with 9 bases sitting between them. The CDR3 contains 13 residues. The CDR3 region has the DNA TGTGCCAGCAGACCCAGGGTCACCGGGGAGCTGTTTTTT. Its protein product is CASRPRVTGELFF.

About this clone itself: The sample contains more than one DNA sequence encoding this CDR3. CDR3 sequence: CASSLRQGGTEAFF. The CDR3 DNA reads as TGTGCCAGCAGCCTACGACAGGGGGGAACTGAAGCTTTCTTT. V usage is TRBV7-9 and J usage is TRBJ1-1, with TRBD1 matching over 9 bases. V lost 5 bases to trimming and J lost 5 bases; unmatched junction nucleotides: 6. Looked up from germline, CDR1 is SEHNR and CDR2 is FQNEAQ (reference sequence). CDR3 length: 14 residues.

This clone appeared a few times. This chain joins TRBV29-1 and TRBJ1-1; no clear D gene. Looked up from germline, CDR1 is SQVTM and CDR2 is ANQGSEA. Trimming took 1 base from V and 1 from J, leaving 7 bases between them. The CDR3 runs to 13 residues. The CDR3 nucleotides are TGCAGCGTTGAAGGTCGAGAGAACACTGAAGCTTTCTTT. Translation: CSVEGRENTEAFF.

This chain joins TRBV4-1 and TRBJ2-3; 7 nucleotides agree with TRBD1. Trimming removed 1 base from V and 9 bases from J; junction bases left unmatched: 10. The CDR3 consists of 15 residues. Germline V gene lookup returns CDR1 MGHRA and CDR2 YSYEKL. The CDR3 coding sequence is TGCGCCAGCAGCCAAGGTGACAGGGCCTCGGGGACGCAGTATTTT. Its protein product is CASSQGDRASGTQYF.

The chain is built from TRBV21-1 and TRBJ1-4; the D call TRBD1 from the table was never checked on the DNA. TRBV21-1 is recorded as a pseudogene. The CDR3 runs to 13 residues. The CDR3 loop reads CASSNRDSEKLFF. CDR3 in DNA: TGTGCCAGCAGCAACCGGGACAGTGAAAAACTGTTTTTT.

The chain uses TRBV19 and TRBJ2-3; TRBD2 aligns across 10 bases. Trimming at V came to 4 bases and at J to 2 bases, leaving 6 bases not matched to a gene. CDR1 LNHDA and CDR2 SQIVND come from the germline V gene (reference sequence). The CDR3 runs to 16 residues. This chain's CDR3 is CASSTLAGVTTDTQYF. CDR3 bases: TGTGCCAGTAGTACCCTAGCGGGGGTTACCACAGATACGCAGTATTTT. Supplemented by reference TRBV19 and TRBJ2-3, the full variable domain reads DGGITQSPKYLFRKEGQNVTLSCEQNLNHDAMYWYRQDPGQGLRLIYYSQIVNDFQKGDIAEGYSVSREKKESFPLTVTSAQKNPTAFYLCASSTLAGVTTDTQYFGPGTRLTVL.

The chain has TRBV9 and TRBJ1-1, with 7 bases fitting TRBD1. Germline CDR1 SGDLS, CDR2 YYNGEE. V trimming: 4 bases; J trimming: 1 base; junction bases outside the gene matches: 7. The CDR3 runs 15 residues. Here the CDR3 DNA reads TGTGCCAGCAGCCCCCCCGGGACAGCGAACACTGAAGCTTTCTTT. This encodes CASSPPGTANTEAFF.

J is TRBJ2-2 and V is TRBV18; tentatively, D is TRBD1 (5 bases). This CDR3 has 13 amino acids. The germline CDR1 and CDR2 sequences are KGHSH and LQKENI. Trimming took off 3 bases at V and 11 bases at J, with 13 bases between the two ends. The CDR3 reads CASSPRWQGELFF. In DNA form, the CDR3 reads TGTGCCAGCTCACCTCGTTGGCAGGGTGAGCTGTTTTTT.